The clone carrying this TCR beta chain was observed at least ten times. As yet, its antigen is unknown. Ahead of thyroid surgery, no patient had received treatment of any kind. Germline CDR1 reads SEHNR; CDR2 reads FQNEAQ (reference sequence). J gave up 4 bases and V 5 bases, and 5 bases lay outside the gene matches. The CDR3 is made up of 15 amino acids. This record comes from a study of metastatic and nonmetastatic thyroid tumors. Whole-study context: From malignant and benign thyroid patients, repertoires in blood and in tumor or nodule tissue were compared.

Study-level findings and limits: Relative to benign nodules, malignant thyroid tumors were reportedly characterized by significantly elevated TCR beta diversity in blood and tumor.

Original methodology: What underpinned the distant-metastasis classifier for papillary thyroid cancer was the set of CDR3 differences across clinicopathological groups. TCRdb re-called the PCR reads with MiXCR. The V and J calls shown here were made by TCRdb, not taken from the authors' results. The sample includes 35,000 to 40,000 clones, less than 30% seen only once; the top ten take roughly a tenth. This TCR came from a male donor with papillary thyroid cancer or a benign thyroid nodule (not recorded which). Some clones in this sample may be carry-over from other donors' samples. V is TRBV7-9 and J is TRBJ1-2; 12 nucleotides match TRBD1. The sequenced material came from blood. CDR3 nucleotide sequence: TGTGCCAGCAGCGCCGGGACAGGGGGCAGCTATGGCTACACCTTC. Protein sequence: CASSAGTGGSYGYTF.